This T cell receptor (beta chain) stems from a study of T cell changes during pregnancy in multiple sclerosis. Repertoires were generated with immunoSEQ multiplex PCR, while TCRdb's copy carries only in-frame clones and drops some. The sample lists about 87,000 clones; about 93% were seen once. Germline V gene data show CDR1 as SEHNR and CDR2 as FQNEAQ (reference sequence). Trimming pared 10 bases from V and 4 bases from J, leaving 13 bases between. The CDR3 consists of 12 residues. The specimen was peripheral blood, collected in the third trimester of pregnancy. The chain uses TRBV7-9 and TRBJ2-5, with D possibly TRBD2 on 5 matching bases. This sequence originates from a female donor in good health, enrolled as a control in a pregnancy study. DNA of the CDR3: TGTGCCACCGGCCGGGGTCTAGAGACCCAGTACTTC. As protein: CATGRGLETQYF.